This passage covers 30 T cell receptor beta chains from one sample sequenced in a study of blood T cell repertoires in COVID-19. The protocol was immunoSEQ multiplex PCR, while the TCRdb copy is restricted to in-frame clones and leaves out a portion. The table has 140,000 to 150,000 clones, roughly 82% seen once; the top ten hold 10% to 13%. Sequencing used peripheral blood. These receptors came from a man aged 55 to 70 with active or convalescent COVID-19.

This clone was picked up a small number of times. CDR3 residues: CATSDSPDRKATNEKLFF. The CDR3 DNA sequence: TGTGCCACCAGTGATTCACCGGACAGGAAGGCAACTAATGAAAAACTGTTTTTT. The chain has TRBV24-1 and TRBJ1-4, with 7 positions matching TRBD1. The V gene's germline CDR1 is KGHDR and CDR2 SFDVKD. The CDR3 length is 18 residues. V was pared by 2 bases and J by 0 bases, with 8 bases of the junction left unmatched.

This chain uses TRBV19 with TRBJ2-1; a possible D gene is TRBD2 (7 bases). Germline V CDR1 and CDR2: LNHDA, SQIVND (reference sequence). With 5 bases removed from V and 2 bases from J, the gap between germline ends came to 16 bases. This CDR3 is built from 16 residues. The CDR3 coding sequence is TGTGCCAGTAGTCACCTTGGGAGGGACACCTACAATGAGCAGTTCTTC. Translation gives CASSHLGRDTYNEQFF. Combining the CDR3 with reference TRBV19 and TRBJ2-1 gives the whole variable domain DGGITQSPKYLFRKEGQNVTLSCEQNLNHDAMYWYRQDPGQGLRLIYYSQIVNDFQKGDIAEGYSVSREKKESFPLTVTSAQKNPTAFYLCASSHLGRDTYNEQFFGPGTRLTVL.

V and J are TRBV29-1 and TRBJ1-2, with TRBD1 identical over 7 bases. The CDR3 is 15 residues long. The V gene end was trimmed by 1 base and the J gene end by 5 bases; junction bases not matched to a gene: 10. Per germline, CDR1 SQVTM and CDR2 ANQGSEA. The CDR3 sequence is CSVEGGRGDRYGYTF. The CDR3 coding sequence is TGCAGCGTTGAAGGTGGCAGGGGGGACCGATATGGCTACACCTTC.

The rearrangement joins TRBV6-2 or TRBV6-3 to TRBJ1-1; D uncertain. Germline CDR1 and CDR2: MNHEY and SVGEGT. Trimming shortened V by 0 bases and J by 6 bases, and 17 bases separated the two germline ends. The CDR3 totals 16 residues. CDR3 in amino acids: CASSYSVGLGGSEAFF. Written as DNA, the CDR3 is TGTGCCAGCAGTTACTCGGTTGGGCTCGGAGGGTCTGAAGCTTTCTTT.

There are many counts of this clone. The CDR3 region is CASSSWTGGKGQHF. CDR3 nucleotide sequence: TGTGCCAGCAGTTCCTGGACAGGGGGTAAGGGCCAGCATTTT. The rearrangement joins TRBV28 to TRBJ1-5; 10 bases line up with TRBD1. Germline CDR1 reads MDHEN; CDR2 reads SYDVKM. The CDR3 length is 14 residues. V shed 4 bases, J shed 12 bases, and the junction held 9 bases outside the gene matches. Filled out from reference TRBV28 and TRBJ1-5, the complete variable domain reads DVKVTQSSRYLVKRTGEKVFLECVQDMDHENMFWYRQDPGLGLRLIYFSYDVKMKEKGDIPEGYSVSREKKERFSLILESASTNQTSMYLCASSSWTGGKGQHFGDGTRLSIL.

The chain is built from TRBV11-2 and TRBJ2-1; 12 nucleotides line up with TRBD2. Unmatched junction bases numbered 5, after V lost 5 bases and J lost 0 bases. In germline, CDR1 is SGHAT, CDR2 FQNNGV. The CDR3 totals 17 residues. The CDR3 DNA reads TGTGCCAGCAGCCTTACTAGCGGGAGGTCCTCCTACAATGAGCAGTTCTTC. As protein: CASSLTSGRSSYNEQFF.

This clone was recorded a few times. The genes are TRBV11-3 and TRBJ2-2; 10 bases are shared with TRBD1. V lost 8 bases and J lost 4; bases outside the gene matches: 4. There are 14 residues in the CDR3. Per the germline V gene, CDR1 is SGHNT and CDR2 is YENEEA. The CDR3 sequence is CASYGTGVTGELFF. In nucleotides, the CDR3 is TGTGCCAGCTACGGGACAGGGGTCACCGGGGAGCTGTTTTTT.

The rearrangement joins TRBV6-5 to TRBJ1-6; 7 nucleotides align to TRBD1. Germline assignment: CDR1 MNHEY and CDR2 SVGAGI. The CDR3 loop spans 15 amino acids. The V segment lost 9 bases and the J segment 2 bases; nucleotides outside the gene matches: 7. This CDR3 is CASGTGDTYNSPLHF. The CDR3 DNA is TGTGCCAGTGGAACAGGGGACACCTATAATTCACCCCTCCACTTT.

The rearrangement links TRBV20-1 to TRBJ1-1, with no clear D. CDR1 DFQATT and CDR2 SNEGSKA come from the germline V gene (reference sequence). CDR3 length: 11 amino acids. Trimming shortened V by 6 bases and J by 2 bases, and 7 bases separated the two germline ends. CDR3 residues: CSAAGNTEAFF. CDR3 bases: TGCAGTGCGGCGGGTAACACTGAAGCTTTCTTT.

The CDR3 loop is CASSPGLATTGELFF. The CDR3 DNA reads as TGTGCCAGCTCACCAGGGCTGGCGACCACCGGGGAGCTGTTTTTT. The J gene is TRBJ2-2, the V gene TRBV18; D unclear. CDR3 length equals 15 residues. V shed 2 bases and J shed 4 bases, with 11 bases lying between them. Germline CDR1 KGHSH, CDR2 LQKENI.

This chain links TRBV11-2 with TRBJ1-3, with D maybe TRBD1 (6 bases). CDR1 is SGHAT and CDR2 is FQNNGV in the germline V gene. The V gene lost 8 bases and the J gene lost 2 bases, with 13 bases spanning the gap. CDR3 size: 14 residues. The CDR3 sequence: CASLGGETGNTIYF. The CDR3 DNA is TGTGCCAGCTTAGGGGGGGAGACTGGAAACACCATATATTTT.

V and J are TRBV4-1 and TRBJ1-1; possible D gene TRBD1, 6 bases. CDR1 MGHRA and CDR2 YSYEKL come from the germline V gene. Trimming removed 2 bases from V and 4 bases from J, with 17 bases in between. The CDR3 runs to 16 residues. The CDR3 coding sequence is TGCGCCAGCAGCCAATGGGTAGGGGGGGCGCGCACTGAAGCTTTCTTT. Its translation: CASSQWVGGARTEAFF.

The chain combines TRBV13 with TRBJ1-2; 7 bases align to TRBD1. Germline V gives CDR1 PRHDT, CDR2 FYEKMQ (reference sequence). The CDR3 is made up of 15 amino acids. The trim removed 5 bases at V and 6 bases at J, leaving 12 bases unmatched. CDR3 region: CASSPRPDRVNGYTF. The DNA for the CDR3 is TGTGCCAGCAGCCCCCGACCTGACAGGGTCAATGGCTACACCTTC.

This clone appeared once. This chain links TRBV6-5 with TRBJ1-5; TRBD1 might be the D (6 bases). Trimming took 6 bases from V and 8 from J, leaving 14 bases between them. This CDR3 is built from 13 residues. CDR1 is MNHEY and CDR2 is SVGAGI in the germline V gene. The CDR3 DNA is TGTGCCAGCAGCGACAGGTTTTTGGAGCCCCAGCATTTT. It translates to CASSDRFLEPQHF.

V is TRBV19 and J is TRBJ1-3; 7 bases fit TRBD1. The CDR3 totals 17 residues. Trimming cost V 4 bases and J 0 bases; bases outside gene matches: 9. Germline CDR1 is LNHDA and CDR2 is SQIVND (reference sequence). CDR3 bases: TGTGCCAGTAGTAGACTCGGACAGGCGAGCTCTGGAAACACCATATATTTT. Its translation: CASSRLGQASSGNTIYF. Looking up the rest from reference TRBV19 and TRBJ1-3 gives the full variable domain: DGGITQSPKYLFRKEGQNVTLSCEQNLNHDAMYWYRQDPGQGLRLIYYSQIVNDFQKGDIAEGYSVSREKKESFPLTVTSAQKNPTAFYLCASSRLGQASSGNTIYFGEGSWLTVV.

This clone was picked up a small number of times. The CDR3 is CASSLGPGTEFF. CDR3 sequence (DNA): TGTGCCAGCAGCTTGGGCCCAGGGACAGAGTTCTTC. J is TRBJ2-1 and V is TRBV5-4, with TRBD1 matching 7 bases. The CDR3 totals 12 residues. Trimming at V came to 0 bases and at J to 14 bases, leaving 5 bases not matched to a gene. CDR1 and CDR2 from the germline V gene are SGHNT and YYREEE (reference sequence).

This clone was observed a handful of times. This chain uses TRBV5-4 with TRBJ2-2; 11 bases are a match to TRBD1. The ends lost 3 bases at V and 0 bases at J; junction bases unmatched: 1. CDR1 SGHNT and CDR2 YYREEE come from the germline V gene (reference sequence). The CDR3 totals 16 residues. Here the CDR3 DNA reads TGTGCCAGCAGCTGGGGACAGGGGGCGAACACCGGGGAGCTGTTTTTT. Its translation: CASSWGQGANTGELFF. Drawing the rest from reference TRBV5-4 and TRBJ2-2, the complete variable domain is ETGVTQSPTHLIKTRGQQVTLRCSSQSGHNTVSWYQQALGQGPQFIFQYYREEENGRGNFPPRFSGLQFPNYSSELNVNALELDDSALYLCASSWGQGANTGELFFGEGSRLTVL.

As DNA, the CDR3 is TGTGCCAGCAGCTTAGCCTGGACTAGCGTCAATGAGCAGTTCTTC. Translating gives CASSLAWTSVNEQFF. The rearrangement links TRBV7-2 to TRBJ2-1; 9 bases agree with TRBD2. The CDR3 loop spans 15 amino acids. The V and J ends lost 0 bases and 6 bases, in that order; junction bases with no gene match: 3. CDR1 is SGHTA and CDR2 is FQGNSA in the germline V gene.

In DNA, the CDR3 is TGTGCCAGCAGTATGACAGGGAGTAACAATTCACCCCTCCACTTT. Translation: CASSMTGSNNSPLHF. This rearrangement joins TRBV6-5 to TRBJ1-6, with 7 bases aligning to TRBD1. Germline assignment: CDR1 MNHEY and CDR2 SVGAGI. Trimming removed 5 bases from V and 7 bases from J; junction bases left unmatched: 8. The CDR3 has 15 amino acids.

The V gene is TRBV5-1, the J gene TRBJ1-1; D unclear. In germline, CDR1 is SGHRS, CDR2 YFSETQ. The CDR3 runs 14 residues. The V end was cut by 0 bases, the J end by 6 bases, with 12 bases between. The chain's CDR3 is CASSLGDKIAEAFF. Written as DNA, the CDR3 is TGCGCCAGCAGCTTGGGTGACAAGATCGCTGAAGCTTTCTTT. The full variable domain, with the rest looked up from reference TRBV5-1 and TRBJ1-1, is KAGVTQTPRYLIKTRGQQVTLSCSPISGHRSVSWYQQTPGQGLQFLFEYFSETQRNKGNFPGRFSGRQFSNSRSEMNVSTLELGDSALYLCASSLGDKIAEAFFGQGTRLTVV.

The V and J genes are TRBV19 and TRBJ1-2; no definite D call. The V gene lost 5 bases and the J gene lost 9 bases, with 22 bases spanning the gap. The CDR3 spans 15 residues. Germline lookup yields CDR1 LNHDA and CDR2 SQIVND (reference sequence). CDR3 nucleotides: TGTGCCAGTAGTGGCAGTTCCTTTCCCTCCATAAGCTACACCTTC. Encoded protein: CASSGSSFPSISYTF. Complete variable domain (other parts from reference TRBV19 and TRBJ1-2): DGGITQSPKYLFRKEGQNVTLSCEQNLNHDAMYWYRQDPGQGLRLIYYSQIVNDFQKGDIAEGYSVSREKKESFPLTVTSAQKNPTAFYLCASSGSSFPSISYTFGSGTRLTVV.

The chain couples TRBV7-2 to TRBJ1-1, with a possible D match to TRBD1 (6 bases). The CDR3 has 15 amino acids. The V end lost 1 base, the J end lost 1 base, and 10 bases lay between the germline ends. Looked up from germline, CDR1 is SGHTA and CDR2 is FQGNSA. CDR3 residues: CASSLVGTSNTEAFF. The CDR3 DNA follows: TGTGCCAGCAGCTTAGTAGGGACATCGAACACTGAAGCTTTCTTT. The full variable domain, its missing parts supplied by reference TRBV7-2 and TRBJ1-1, is GAGVSQSPSNKVTEKGKDVELRCDPISGHTALYWYRQSLGQGLEFLIYFQGNSAPDKSGLPSDRFSAERTGGSVSTLTIQRTQQEDSAVYLCASSLVGTSNTEAFFGQGTRLTVV.

The V call is TRBV24-1, the J call TRBJ2-1; 10 bases map to TRBD1. V gave up 5 bases and J gave up 5 bases; unmatched junction bases: 8. Germline loops: CDR1 KGHDR, CDR2 SFDVKD. The CDR3 spans 16 residues. CDR3 in amino acids: CATSGAGTGVDNEQFF. The CDR3 nucleotides are TGTGCCACCAGTGGTGCCGGGACAGGGGTCGACAATGAGCAGTTCTTC.

The J gene is TRBJ2-1, the V gene TRBV12-3 or TRBV12-4; possible D gene TRBD2, 6 bases. The CDR3 totals 13 residues. The V end lost 7 bases, the J end lost 3 bases, and 10 bases lay between the germline ends. Here the CDR3 reads CASTRGDYNEQFF. In DNA form, the CDR3 reads TGTGCCAGCACCCGCGGGGACTACAATGAGCAGTTCTTC.

The V and J genes are TRBV7-2 and TRBJ2-7, with D uncertain. Trimming pared 1 base from V and 0 bases from J, leaving 10 bases between. CDR3 length: 15 amino acids. Germline loops: CDR1 SGHTA, CDR2 FQGNSA. For the CDR3, the DNA is TGTGCCAGCAGCTTAGGCCTAACTTCCTCCTACGAGCAGTACTTC. Its translation: CASSLGLTSSYEQYF.

This chain connects TRBV5-1 to TRBJ1-3; D is unclear. Looked up from germline, CDR1 is SGHRS and CDR2 is YFSETQ. CDR3 size: 16 residues. Trimming stripped 4 bases from V and 0 bases from J, with 14 bases between. CDR3 coding DNA: TGCGCCAGCAGCCTAGACCCGGGATCCTCTGGAAACACCATATATTTT. It yields the protein CASSLDPGSSGNTIYF.

This chain joins TRBV7-2 and TRBJ2-6; 7 bases are a match to TRBD1. The V segment lost 3 bases and the J segment 0 bases; nucleotides outside the gene matches: 5. Germline V CDR1 and CDR2: SGHTA, FQGNSA. The CDR3 contains 17 residues. CDR3 DNA sequence: TGTGCCAGCAGCTTGACAGGGACCACCTCTGGGGCCAACGTCCTGACTTTC. Translating it yields CASSLTGTTSGANVLTF.

J is TRBJ2-3 and V is TRBV5-4; 11 nucleotides agree with TRBD2. Per the germline V gene, CDR1 is SGHNT and CDR2 is YYREEE (reference sequence). V was clipped by 5 bases and J by 3 bases; unmatched bases: 20. The CDR3 covers 20 residues. CDR3 nucleotides: TGTGCCAGCAGGGCATTGGATAGCGGGAGGGTACCTATAAGGACAGATACGCAGTATTTT. Its protein is CASRALDSGRVPIRTDTQYF.

The V gene is TRBV30, the J gene TRBJ2-3; no clear D gene. Germline loops: CDR1 GTSNPN, CDR2 SVGIG (reference sequence). The CDR3 runs to 13 residues. The V end lost 4 bases, the J end lost 0 bases, and 8 bases lay between the germline ends. The CDR3 loop reads CAWTRSSTDTQYF. CDR3 DNA: TGTGCCTGGACTAGATCTAGCACAGATACGCAGTATTTT.

The chain joins TRBV4-1 to TRBJ1-6; 7 nucleotides line up with TRBD1. The CDR3 consists of 15 residues. The germline V gene encodes CDR1 MGHRA and CDR2 YSYEKL. V was pared by 4 bases and J by 6 bases, with 6 bases of the junction left unmatched. This chain's CDR3 is CASSLPGQINSPLHF. CDR3 DNA sequence: TGCGCCAGCAGCCTCCCGGGACAGATTAATTCACCCCTCCACTTT.